The 16 T cell receptor beta chains listed next were all sequenced from one sample in a study of T cell clonality in common variable immunodeficiency. Sequencing was performed with immunoSEQ multiplex PCR; in TCRdb, only in-frame clones are kept and a portion is missing. The data show 30,000 to 40,000 clones, none appearing only once, with approximately 3.6% held by the ten largest. Sequencing used peripheral blood mononuclear cells. These TCRs come from a person between 18 and 75 years old in good health.

This clone has ten or more counts. The read falls 3 residues short of the CDR3 end, and the missing part is taken from the germline J gene. V usage is TRBV10-3 and J usage is TRBJ1-5, with 7 bases aligning to TRBD1. CDR3 length: 13 residues. CDR1 is ENHRY, CDR2 SYGVKD, per germline. The trim removed 9 bases at V and 3 bases at J, leaving 5 bases unmatched. The CDR3 reads CAITGDPNQPQHF. The DNA read from the CDR3 is TGTGCCATAACAGGGGACCCCAATCAGCCC.

This clone was recorded a few times. CDR3 DNA, as far as it was read: TGTGCCAGCAGCCTGGACAGTAACTATGGC. This codes for CASSLDSNYG. The full CDR3 protein reads CASSLDSNYGYTF. The genes are TRBV7-9 and TRBJ1-2; a possible D gene is TRBD1 (6 bases). The read terminates 3 residues before the CDR3 end, so the remaining end is supplied by the germline J gene. The CDR3 is made up of 13 amino acids. CDR1 and CDR2 from the germline V gene are SEHNR and FQNEAQ (reference sequence). Trimming pared 5 bases from V and 1 base from J, leaving 8 bases between.

This clone was seen repeatedly, ten times or more. The CDR3 here is CSALDSGYGYTF. CDR3 DNA, as far as it was read: TGCAGTGCTTTGGACAGCGGCTATGGC. V is TRBV20-1 and J is TRBJ1-2; D may be TRBD1 (6 bases). The CDR3 is cut off 3 residues early in the read; its end comes from the germline J gene. The germline V and J ends were trimmed by 5 bases and 4 bases, with 11 bases remaining between them. The CDR3 sequence is 12 residues long. Germline values: CDR1 DFQATT, CDR2 SNEGSKA (reference sequence).

At least ten counts were recorded for this clone. The DNA ends 3 residues before the CDR3 does, and the rest of the CDR3 is filled in from the germline J gene. This sequence joins TRBV19 and TRBJ1-2; 7 positions match TRBD1. Unmatched junction bases numbered 9, after V lost 2 bases and J lost 6 bases. CDR1 and CDR2 from the germline V gene are LNHDA and SQIVND (reference sequence). This CDR3 is 15 amino acids long. CDR3 bases read: TGTGCCAGTAGTATATGGGGACAGTACGGTGATGGC. Translated, it gives CASSIWGQYGDG. The full-length CDR3 reads as CASSIWGQYGDGYTF.

This clone showed up many times. The DNA ends 3 residues before the CDR3 does, and the rest of the CDR3 is filled in from the germline J gene. The chain links TRBV11-2 to TRBJ2-7; D may be TRBD1 (5 bases). The CDR3 extends over 14 amino acids. Germline CDR1 SGHAT, CDR2 FQNNGV. Trimming took 3 bases from V and 3 from J, leaving 12 bases between them. The sequenced CDR3 bases are TGTGCCAGCAGCTTCCTAGGACAAGACTACGAG. It specifies CASSFLGQDYE. The entire CDR3 is CASSFLGQDYEQYF. Complete variable domain (other parts from reference TRBV11-2 and TRBJ2-7): EAGVAQSPRYKIIEKRQSVAFWCNPISGHATLYWYQQILGQGPKLLIQFQNNGVVDDSQLPKDRFSAERLKGVDSTLKIQPAKLEDSAVYLCASSFLGQDYEQYFGPGTRLTVT.

This clone was found a few times. The observed sequence ends 3 residues before the CDR3 terminus, with the missing tail filled in from the germline J gene. This chain connects TRBV7-8 to TRBJ1-4, with D possibly matching TRBD1 (5 bases). The germline V gene has CDR1 SGHVS and CDR2 FQNEAQ. The CDR3 runs to 14 residues. The DNA read from the CDR3 is TGTGCCAGCAGCTATAGACAGCCTAATTCACCA. This gives the protein CASSYRQPNSP. The entire CDR3 protein reads CASSYRQPNSPLFF.

At least ten counts were recorded for this clone. Coverage ceases 3 residues before the CDR3 finishes, and the germline J gene fills in the end. The J gene is TRBJ2-5, the V gene TRBV7-9; D gene unclear. V was clipped by 5 bases and J by 2 bases, with 3 bases between them. Germline V gives CDR1 SEHNR, CDR2 FQNEAQ (reference sequence). The CDR3 runs 11 residues. CDR3 bases read: TGTGCCAGCAGCCATCAAGAGACC. Amino acids: CASSHQET. In full, the CDR3 reads CASSHQETQYF.

Only a few counts were recorded for this clone. Germline and junction disagree at one end, which may indicate a read error. Sequencing ends 3 residues short of the CDR3 end; the germline J gene provides the rest. Other DNA sequences in the sample encode the same CDR3. V gene TRBV5-1 combines with J gene TRBJ1-2, with a tentative D call TRBD1 (5 bases). This CDR3 is built from 13 residues. From germline, CDR1 is SGHRS and CDR2 YFSETQ. The covered CDR3 bases are TGCGCCAGCAGCTTGGAGGGGAGTTATGGA. This sequence encodes CASSLEGSYG. The CDR3 in its entirety is CASSLEGSYGYTF.

The sample holds a few counts of this clone. From the germline J gene comes the end of the CDR3, since the read stops 3 residues before it. The rearrangement joins TRBV20-1 to TRBJ2-3, with 8 bases matching TRBD2. This CDR3 comprises 14 residues. Germline-derived CDR1 and CDR2 are DFQATT and SNEGSKA (reference sequence). The CDR3 here is CSSDIGGGSDTQYF. Partial CDR3 DNA: TGCAGCTCGGATATCGGGGGGGGCTCCGATACG.

This clone was observed many times. The CDR3 region is CASVQGADTQYF. The CDR3 bases that were read are TGTGCCAGCGTACAGGGGGCGGATACG. The J gene is TRBJ2-3, the V gene TRBV2; 9 bases line up with TRBD1. Coverage ceases 3 residues before the CDR3 finishes, and the germline J gene fills in the end. J gave up 6 bases and V 8 bases, and 3 bases lay outside the gene matches. The CDR3 extends over 12 amino acids. In germline, CDR1 is SNHLY, CDR2 FYNNEI.

This clone was seen many times. The read terminates 3 residues ahead of where the CDR3 ends, so the germline J gene completes it. This sequence joins TRBV27 and TRBJ2-7; perhaps TRBD1 as D (5 bases). V was pared by 3 bases and J by 3 bases, with 12 bases between. CDR1 MNHEY and CDR2 SMNVEV come from the germline V gene (reference sequence). The CDR3 is 14 amino acids. CDR3 DNA (partial): TGTGCCAGCAGTTTCGACAGCTCACTCTACGAG. Its protein product is CASSFDSSLYE. The whole CDR3 protein reads CASSFDSSLYEQYF.

At least ten counts were recorded for this clone. The CDR3 end is not reached by the read, which stops 3 residues before it; the germline J gene fills it in. The chain recombines TRBV5-1 with TRBJ2-1; 7 bases match TRBD2. Looked up from germline, CDR1 is SGHRS and CDR2 is YFSETQ. CDR3 length equals 21 residues. V was pared by 4 bases and J by 0 bases, with 22 bases of the junction left unmatched. CDR3 amino acids: CASSRFGLEGTLSSSYNEQFF. The part of the CDR3 DNA that was read is TGCGCCAGCAGCCGCTTTGGACTAGAGGGAACCCTTTCGAGCTCCTACAATGAG.

The table lists this clone with many counts. The read ends 3 residues shy of where the CDR3 ends; the end is completed using the germline J gene. This chain joins TRBV20-1 and TRBJ2-7; 8 bases fit TRBD1. This CDR3 has 14 residues. Germline V gives CDR1 DFQATT, CDR2 SNEGSKA (reference sequence). Trimming removed 5 bases from V and 1 base from J; junction bases left unmatched: 7. CDR3 DNA, as far as it was read: TGCAGTGCTTCGTGGCAGGGGGCTTCCTACGAG. As protein: CSASWQGASYE. The CDR3 in its entirety is CSASWQGASYEQYF.

This clone came up many times. Coverage ceases 3 residues before the CDR3 finishes, and the germline J gene fills in the end. J is TRBJ1-2 and V is TRBV19, with TRBD1 identical over 8 bases. Germline CDR1 is LNHDA and CDR2 is SQIVND (reference sequence). J gave up 6 bases and V 5 bases, and 5 bases lay outside the gene matches. The CDR3 length is 13 residues. This chain's CDR3 is CASSPQGANGYTF. The part of the CDR3 DNA that was read is TGTGCCAGTAGTCCTCAGGGGGCCAATGGC.

Note on this clone: Sequencing ends 3 residues short of the CDR3 end; the germline J gene provides the rest. V gene TRBV7-2 combines with J gene TRBJ2-5, with TRBD2 matching 7 bases. Germline V gives CDR1 SGHTA, CDR2 FQGNSA. Trimming at V came to 2 bases and at J to 7 bases, leaving 4 bases not matched to a gene. The CDR3 extends over 13 amino acids. The sequenced part of the CDR3 DNA is TGTGCCAGCAGCTTAAGGAGCGGGACGACC. This translates into CASSLRSGTT. In full, the CDR3 is CASSLRSGTTQYF.

With regard to this clone: The CDR3 end is not reached by the read, which stops 3 residues before it; the germline J gene fills it in. The gene calls are TRBV30 and TRBJ1-1, with D perhaps TRBD1 (6 bases). The germline CDR1 and CDR2 sequences are GTSNPN and SVGIG (reference sequence). The germline V and J ends were trimmed by 2 bases and 4 bases, with 11 bases remaining between them. This CDR3 is 13 amino acids long. The CDR3 here is CAWSPSGATEAFF. The DNA read from the CDR3 is TGTGCCTGGAGTCCCTCAGGGGCCACTGAA.